A selection of T cell receptor beta chains follows, all from one sample in a study of T cell responses to AZD1222 COVID-19 vaccine. TCRdb's table, derived via immunoSEQ multiplex PCR, lists solely in-frame clones and lacks some. The sample contains approximately 89,000 clones, roughly 84% of which appear only once. The material sequenced was peripheral blood, taken on day 0 of AZD1222 vaccination. All receptors derive from an adult in good health. Each CDR3 is given with its conserved first and last residue. The size entry is marked missing in some rows and otherwise reads once, few, many or a size class.

size: .
J: TRBJ2-4
length: 16
V: TRBV2
CDR3: CASSERLGDQSNIQYF

size: .
J: TRBJ2-1
length: 15
V: TRBV6-5
CDR3: CASSFDRGDYNEQFF

size: few
J: TRBJ2-5
length: 22
V: TRBV5-1
CDR3: CASSFTGTGWTKLGQGGETQYF

size: .
J: TRBJ1-3
length: 17
V: TRBV7-6
CDR3: CASSPSDSGFSGNTIYF

size: .
J: TRBJ1-5
length: 14
V: TRBV27
CDR3: CASSSRTGFQPQHF

size: .
J: TRBJ2-7
length: 14
V: TRBV10-2
CDR3: CASSRVGLAYEQYF

size: .
J: TRBJ2-1
length: 13
V: TRBV5-1
CDR3: CASRSRAYNEQFF

size: .
J: TRBJ2-3
length: 14
V: TRBV30
CDR3: CAWTTGGAFDTQYF

size: .
J: TRBJ1-5
length: 15
V: TRBV10-2
CDR3: CASSDSFYSNQPQHF

size: .
J: TRBJ1-1
length: 11
V: TRBV6-2/TRBV6-3
CDR3: CASSYPDEAFF

size: .
J: TRBJ1-2
length: 14
V: TRBV24-1
CDR3: CATSDPRVFGGYTF

size: .
J: TRBJ1-5
length: 16
V: TRBV18
CDR3: CASSPPGTGGNQPQHF

size: .
J: TRBJ2-2
length: 15
V: TRBV6-6
CDR3: CASSSSALNTGELFF

size: .
J: TRBJ2-3
length: 13
V: TRBV7-7
CDR3: CASSLGNQDTQYF

size: .
J: TRBJ1-5
length: 14
V: TRBV28
CDR3: CASSGTGGNQPQHF

size: .
J: TRBJ2-5
length: 14
V: TRBV3-1/TRBV3-2
CDR3: CASTRIGDEETQYF

size: .
J: TRBJ1-1
length: 13
V: TRBV10-2
CDR3: CASSQGMNTEAFF

size: .
J: TRBJ2-5
length: 15
V: TRBV5-1
CDR3: CASSLAGGGQKTQYF

size: .
J: TRBJ2-3
length: 13
V: TRBV29-1
CDR3: CSVDISGVSSQYF

size: .
J: TRBJ2-3
length: 15
V: TRBV4-3
CDR3: CASSPSGGGTDTQYF

size: .
J: TRBJ1-2
length: 12
V: TRBV19
CDR3: CASSPRGTGYTF

size: .
J: TRBJ2-6
length: 16
V: TRBV5-1
CDR3: CASSLAETTGANVLTF

size: .
J: TRBJ1-5
length: 13
V: TRBV19
CDR3: CASDRGSNQPQHF

size: .
J: TRBJ1-4
length: 16
V: TRBV6-5
CDR3: CASSYDRGRTNEKLFF

size: few
J: TRBJ1-2
length: 14
V: TRBV6-5
CDR3: CASRGTGGDYGYTF

size: .
J: TRBJ1-6
length: 16
V: TRBV5-1
CDR3: CASSHGQGRSDSPLHF

size: .
J: TRBJ1-5
length: 17
V: TRBV19
CDR3: CASSITDSLYSNQPQHF

size: .
J: TRBJ1-3
length: 11
V: TRBV30
CDR3: CAWSVRYTIYF

size: .
J: TRBJ1-2
length: 14
V: TRBV27
CDR3: CASSDRGPSYGYTF

size: once
J: TRBJ1-1
length: 16
V: TRBV19
CDR3: CASSIHKTAKNTEAFF

size: .
J: TRBJ1-2
length: 12
V: TRBV29-1
CDR3: CSVESPRGGYTF

size: .
J: TRBJ2-5
length: 13
V: TRBV27
CDR3: CASSSTGRETQYF

size: few
J: TRBJ1-4
length: 10
V: TRBV6-5
CDR3: CASLREKLFF

size: .
J: TRBJ1-5
length: 16
V: TRBV30
CDR3: CAWSVPGAYSNQPQHF

size: .
J: TRBJ2-7
length: 15
V: TRBV4-1
CDR3: CASSQQKGDTYEQYF

size: .
J: TRBJ1-5
length: 13
V: TRBV27
CDR3: CASSWTVNQPQHF

size: .
J: TRBJ1-5
length: 14
V: TRBV5-1
CDR3: CASSLGGVDQPQHF

size: .
J: TRBJ2-3
length: 14
V: TRBV6-2/TRBV6-3
CDR3: CASSYGGATDTQYF

size: .
J: TRBJ1-2
length: 12
V: TRBV30
CDR3: CAWSLGGHGYTF

size: .
J: TRBJ1-2
length: 13
V: TRBV10-3
CDR3: CAISHTGLDGYTF

size: .
J: TRBJ1-1
length: 14
V: TRBV19
CDR3: CASSIAGSNTEAFF

size: few
J: TRBJ2-5
length: 15
V: TRBV6-5
CDR3: CASSYSDGTPETQYF

size: .
J: TRBJ2-4
length: 19
V: TRBV19
CDR3: CASSRAGTDASIAKNIQYF

size: .
J: TRBJ2-3
length: 15
V: TRBV6-5
CDR3: CASGTRDRGSDTQYF

size: .
J: TRBJ1-2
length: 12
V: TRBV9
CDR3: CASSRGGYGYTF

size: .
J: TRBJ1-6
length: 15
V: TRBV5-4
CDR3: CASSGGWGSDSPLHF

size: .
J: TRBJ1-1
length: 15
V: TRBV28
CDR3: CASSYFSLRYVKAFF

size: .
J: TRBJ1-4
length: 16
V: TRBV5-1
CDR3: CASSDTGTGGSEKLFF

size: .
J: TRBJ1-5
length: 16
V: TRBV19
CDR3: CASSPQDRGKYQPQHF

size: .
J: TRBJ2-2
length: 14
V: TRBV6-5
CDR3: CASSLRQGAGELFF

size: .
J: TRBJ2-5
length: 14
V: TRBV11-1
CDR3: CASSLGPSGETQYF

size: .
J: TRBJ1-2
length: 13
V: TRBV7-3
CDR3: CASSPGSNYGYTF

size: .
J: TRBJ2-7
length: 15
V: TRBV6-5
CDR3: CASSYSKGQTYEQYF

size: .
J: TRBJ2-7
length: 17
V: TRBV3-1/TRBV3-2
CDR3: CASSQGSGQGISYEQYF

size: once
J: TRBJ2-2
length: 16
V: TRBV19
CDR3: CASSITTGGSTGELFF

size: .
J: TRBJ2-5
length: 16
V: TRBV5-1
CDR3: CASSLGTGTKQETQYF

size: .
J: TRBJ1-2
length: 16
V: TRBV7-8
CDR3: CASSRTGERVNYGYTF